This TCR beta chain is drawn from a study of T cell responses to AZD1222 COVID-19 vaccine. General observations from the study: Clonal diversity may have been underestimated in mostly white British donors. Only five to seven AZD1222 recipients tested seropositive at baseline. Variant regions that are unmutated are reportedly the target of nearly half of spike-specific TCRs.

A word on this clone: Its matching antigen is unknown.

Method: immunoSEQ multiplex PCR; TCRdb's copy keeps in-frame clones and lacks some. The table has over 120,000 clones, over 75% seen once. Germline V gene data show CDR1 as SGHKS and CDR2 as YYEKEE (reference sequence). CDR3 length equals 15 residues. The ends were cut back, 4 bases at V and 1 base at J, with 14 bases in the middle. The J gene is TRBJ2-5, the V gene TRBV5-5, with unresolved D. This TCR came from an adult who received the MenACWY meningococcal vaccine as a control. The starting material was peripheral blood, obtained 28 days after the second dose of the MenACWY control vaccine. CDR3 loop: CASSRGPTFQETQYF. The CDR3 region has the DNA TGTGCCAGCAGCCGTGGGCCCACTTTCCAAGAGACCCAGTACTTC.